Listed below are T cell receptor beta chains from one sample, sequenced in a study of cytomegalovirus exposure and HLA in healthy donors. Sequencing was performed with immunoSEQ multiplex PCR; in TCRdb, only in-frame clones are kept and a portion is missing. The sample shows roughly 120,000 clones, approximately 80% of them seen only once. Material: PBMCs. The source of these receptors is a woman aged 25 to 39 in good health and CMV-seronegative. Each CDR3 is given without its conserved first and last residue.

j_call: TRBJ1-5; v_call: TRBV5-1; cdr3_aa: ASSLAGTGDDQPQH
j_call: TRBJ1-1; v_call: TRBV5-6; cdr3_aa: ASRPTGLGVNTEAF
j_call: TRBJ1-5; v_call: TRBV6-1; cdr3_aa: ASSETTRAVGNQPQH
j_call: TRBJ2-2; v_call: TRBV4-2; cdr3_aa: ASSQDSWGPELF
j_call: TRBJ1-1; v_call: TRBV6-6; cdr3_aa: ASNPGGQGNTEAF
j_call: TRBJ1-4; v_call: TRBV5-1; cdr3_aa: ASSLRSPDRVPNEKLF
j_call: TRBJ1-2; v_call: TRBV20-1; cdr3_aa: SAHVSGYT
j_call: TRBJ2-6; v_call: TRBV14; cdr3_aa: ASSQDFSGTGGLSGANVLT
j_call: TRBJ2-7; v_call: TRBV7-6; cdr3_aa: ASSPTGSYEQY
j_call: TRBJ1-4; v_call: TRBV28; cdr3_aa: ASSRQLIATNEKLF
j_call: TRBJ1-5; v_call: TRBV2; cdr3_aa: ASRPGTGGNNQPQH
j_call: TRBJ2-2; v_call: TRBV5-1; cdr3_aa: ASSQNTGELF
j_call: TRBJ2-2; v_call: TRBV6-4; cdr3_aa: ASSDRDTGELF
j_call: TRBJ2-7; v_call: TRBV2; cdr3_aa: ASSDAGGPYEQY
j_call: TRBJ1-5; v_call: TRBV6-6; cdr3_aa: ASGDFYSNQPQH
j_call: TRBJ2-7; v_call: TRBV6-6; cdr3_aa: ASRKSGEQY
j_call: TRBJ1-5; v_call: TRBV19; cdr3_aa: ASSWGDLQPQH
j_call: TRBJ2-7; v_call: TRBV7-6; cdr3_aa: ASSPRGGSYSYEQY
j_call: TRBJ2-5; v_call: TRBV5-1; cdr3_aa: ASSLLAGGQETQY
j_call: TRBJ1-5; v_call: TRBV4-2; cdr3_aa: ASSQETGPSNQPQH
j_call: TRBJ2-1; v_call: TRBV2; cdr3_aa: ASSEGTSGRFYNEQF
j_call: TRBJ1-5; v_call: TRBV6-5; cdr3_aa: ASSRDSRNQPQH
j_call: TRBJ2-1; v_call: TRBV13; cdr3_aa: ASSLRLAGGPHEQF
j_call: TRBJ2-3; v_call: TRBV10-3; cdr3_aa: AISDGLAGVDTQY
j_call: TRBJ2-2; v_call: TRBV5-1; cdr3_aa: ASSFGLAGPPGELF
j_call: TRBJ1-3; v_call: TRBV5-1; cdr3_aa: ASSSYPTGALRNTIY
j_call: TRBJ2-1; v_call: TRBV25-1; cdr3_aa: ATQDRGTFWNEQF
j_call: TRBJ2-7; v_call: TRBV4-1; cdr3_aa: ASRGRDRSYEQY
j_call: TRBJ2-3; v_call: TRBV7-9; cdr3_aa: ASLVGGDTQY
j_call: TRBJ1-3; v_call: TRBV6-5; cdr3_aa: ASRRTGVSGNTIY
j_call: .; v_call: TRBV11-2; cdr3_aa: ASSSERGYVYEQY
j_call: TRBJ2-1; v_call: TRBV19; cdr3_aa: ASSTSVSSYNEQF
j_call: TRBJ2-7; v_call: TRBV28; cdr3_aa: ASSFVSSYEQY
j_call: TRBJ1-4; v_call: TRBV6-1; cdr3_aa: ASSLDRAFNEKLF
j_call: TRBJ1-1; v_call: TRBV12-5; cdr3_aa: ASGWDRDTEAF
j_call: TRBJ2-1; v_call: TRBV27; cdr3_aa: ASSLGRLAEQF
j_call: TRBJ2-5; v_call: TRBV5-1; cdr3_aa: ASRLMTGPVRETQY
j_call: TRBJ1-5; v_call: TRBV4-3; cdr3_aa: ASSQDRAQPQH
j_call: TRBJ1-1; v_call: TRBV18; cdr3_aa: ASSPTGTGEGTEAF
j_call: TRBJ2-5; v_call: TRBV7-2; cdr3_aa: ASSFRGLAGNQETQY
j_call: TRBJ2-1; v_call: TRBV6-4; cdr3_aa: ASSDPYLAEWDNEQF